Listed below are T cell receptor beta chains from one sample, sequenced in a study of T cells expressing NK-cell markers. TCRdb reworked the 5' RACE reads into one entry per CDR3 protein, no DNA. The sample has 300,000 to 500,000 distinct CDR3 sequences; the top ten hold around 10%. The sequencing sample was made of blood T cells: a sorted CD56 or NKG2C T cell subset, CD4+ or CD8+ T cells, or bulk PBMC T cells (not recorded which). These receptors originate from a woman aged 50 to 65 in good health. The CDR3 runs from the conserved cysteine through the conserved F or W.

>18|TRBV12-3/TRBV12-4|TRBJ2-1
CASSFLIWGTSGGNEQFF
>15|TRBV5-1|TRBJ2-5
CASSPGAGDGETQYF
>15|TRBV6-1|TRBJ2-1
CASSVDPSSYNEQFF
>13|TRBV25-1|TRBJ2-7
CASSDMTGAEQYF
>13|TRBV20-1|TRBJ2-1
CSASWDSYNEQFF
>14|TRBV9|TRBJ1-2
CASSPRTGHYGYTF
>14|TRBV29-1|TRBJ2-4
CSVVLHGAKNIQYF
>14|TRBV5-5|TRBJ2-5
CASSLTRGVETQYF
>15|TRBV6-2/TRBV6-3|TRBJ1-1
CASSYSWDSNTEAFF
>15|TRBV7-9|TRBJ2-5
CASSLVRKGRETQYF
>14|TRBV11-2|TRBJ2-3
CASSLTDLPHTQYF
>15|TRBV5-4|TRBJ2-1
CASSSPGLGEHEQFF
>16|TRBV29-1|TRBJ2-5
CSVEGGTSGFQETQYF
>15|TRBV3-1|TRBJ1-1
CASSSQDTLNTEAFF
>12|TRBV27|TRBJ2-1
CARGLADNEQFF
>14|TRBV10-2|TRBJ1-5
CASSERQGHQPQHF
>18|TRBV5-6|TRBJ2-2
CASSLFRTAILNTGELFF
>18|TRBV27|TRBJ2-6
CASSLLGQVSSGANVLTF
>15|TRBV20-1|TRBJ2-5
CSAPRLAGTGETQYF
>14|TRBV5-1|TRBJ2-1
CASSSGGVLNEQFF
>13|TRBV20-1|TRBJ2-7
CSARGWKTYEQYF
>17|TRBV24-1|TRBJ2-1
CATSDPRRAGPYNEQFF
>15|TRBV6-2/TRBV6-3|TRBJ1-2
CASSYSRDGVYGYTF
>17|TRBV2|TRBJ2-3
CASSEMASGGFTDTQYF
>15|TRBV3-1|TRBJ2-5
CASSPPGSGGETQYF
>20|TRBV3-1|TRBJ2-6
CASSPDRIARVVSGANVLTF
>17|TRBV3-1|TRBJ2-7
CASSQFSAGAGPYEQYF
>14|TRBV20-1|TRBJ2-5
CSASEIGPQGTQYF
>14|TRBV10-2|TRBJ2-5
CASRVAGDRETQYF
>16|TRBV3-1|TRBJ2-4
CASSQGPGTPGGIQYF
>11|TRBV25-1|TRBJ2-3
CASANSDTQYF
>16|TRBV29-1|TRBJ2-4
CSVERPDQRAKNIQYF
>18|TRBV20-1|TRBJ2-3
CSARSLFGAGLSTDTQYF
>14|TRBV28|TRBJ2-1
CASTGLATYNEQFF
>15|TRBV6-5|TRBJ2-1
CASSVGLAVYNEQFF
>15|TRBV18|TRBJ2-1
CASSPMISSYNEQFF
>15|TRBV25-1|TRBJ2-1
CASSESWGTYNEQFF
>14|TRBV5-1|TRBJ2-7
CASGIAGQSYEQYF
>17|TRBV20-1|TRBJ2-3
CSARGRETSDQIYTQYF
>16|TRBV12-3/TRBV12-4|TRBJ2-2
CASSLLGIPGTGELFF
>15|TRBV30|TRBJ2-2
CAWKADTGVRGELFF
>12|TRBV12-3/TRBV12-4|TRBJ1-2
CASRGPSAGYTF
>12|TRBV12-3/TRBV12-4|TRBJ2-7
CASSIQGGRQYF
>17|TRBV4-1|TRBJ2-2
CASSQGGQGKFTGELFF
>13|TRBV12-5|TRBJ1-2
CASGLTVRREATF